The 14 T cell receptor beta chains in this list originate from one sample, sequenced in a study of cytomegalovirus exposure and HLA in healthy donors (dated by TCRdb to the late 2010s). Libraries came from the immunoSEQ multiplex PCR assay. A mixture of 60 forward primers for TCR Vbeta segments and 13 reverse primers for TCR Jbeta segments was used in the multiplex PCR. TCRdb stores this immuneACCESS table with in-frame sequences only. Part of the clones is absent; in the studies checked, under half of the shortfall reflects unresolved V genes, and no reason is known for the rest. The sample table holds over 130,000 clones, of which under 70% were seen once. 6.5% of the sample is in the top ten clones. The source material was PBMCs. These receptors all stem from a woman in her fifties or sixties in good health and CMV-seronegative.

This chain connects TRBV10-3 to TRBJ2-5, with D perhaps matching TRBD1 (6 bases). The CDR3 runs to 15 residues. Germline CDR1 ENHRY, CDR2 SYGVKD. V gave up 0 bases and J gave up 5 bases, with 13 bases separating them. The CDR3 region is CAISESQGLGETQYF. CDR3 nucleotide sequence: TGTGCCATCAGTGAGTCGCAGGGGCTGGGGGAGACCCAGTACTTC.

The table lists this clone with a count of one. J is TRBJ2-7 and V is TRBV5-8; TRBD2 might be the D (6 bases). There are 15 residues in the CDR3. Germline V gives CDR1 SGHTS, CDR2 YDEGEE. The V end lost 4 bases, the J end lost 7 bases, and 21 bases lay between the germline ends. The CDR3 DNA is TGTGCCAGCAGCATTGGGACCGGGACTTCGGGGGAGCAGTACTTC. Protein: CASSIGTGTSGEQYF.

CDR3 coding DNA: TGTGCCAGCATCGGACTAGCGGGAGGCACAGATACGCAGTATTTT. It yields the protein CASIGLAGGTDTQYF. This chain links TRBV6-5 with TRBJ2-3; 13 bases are a match to TRBD2. Germline CDR1 MNHEY, CDR2 SVGAGI. J was trimmed by 1 base and V by 7 bases; bases with no gene match: 2. The CDR3 is 15 amino acids.

The CDR3 protein is CASSQPGTGNQPQHF. CDR3 coding DNA: TGCGCCAGCAGCCAACCCGGGACAGGGAATCAGCCCCAGCATTTT. The rearrangement joins TRBV4-1 to TRBJ1-5, with TRBD1 matching 9 bases. The germline CDR1 and CDR2 sequences are MGHRA and YSYEKL. The CDR3 consists of 15 residues. V gave up 2 bases and J gave up 4 bases; unmatched junction bases: 3.

This clone has only a few counts. V gene TRBV5-4 combines with J gene TRBJ2-7; 9 positions match TRBD1. The V and J ends lost 4 bases and 4 bases, in that order; junction bases with no gene match: 6. This CDR3 has 14 amino acids. The germline V gene has CDR1 SGHNT and CDR2 YYREEE (reference sequence). This CDR3 is CASSLMGQGYEQYF. As DNA, the CDR3 is TGTGCCAGCAGCCTGATGGGACAGGGATACGAGCAGTACTTC.

This clone was found a few times. The chain recombines TRBV28 with TRBJ2-2; D is ambiguous. Germline loops: CDR1 MDHEN, CDR2 SYDVKM. Trimming left V 3 bases short and J 4 bases short, with 9 bases between. The CDR3 is 14 amino acids. The CDR3 nucleotides read TGTGCCAGCAGTTTCCTCTCGGGCACCGGGGAGCTGTTTTTT. Its protein is CASSFLSGTGELFF.

Comments on this clone: One end of the junction is discordant with germline, which a read error may explain. The J gene is TRBJ1-3, the V gene TRBV19; the D gene is possibly TRBD1 (6 bases). Germline CDR1 and CDR2: LNHDA and SQIVND (reference sequence). The CDR3 runs 16 residues. The CDR3 nucleotides read TGTGCCAGTAGTAGCGGGGGCACAAGCTCTGTAAACACCATATATTTT. Residues: CASSSGGTSSVNTIYF.

The rearrangement links TRBV5-8 to TRBJ1-2; D might be TRBD1 (6 bases). This CDR3 has 14 amino acids. Germline assignment: CDR1 SGHTS and CDR2 YDEGEE. Trimming removed 4 bases from V and 8 bases from J, with 18 bases in between. The CDR3 sequence: CASSLVGGRGGYTF. The CDR3 region has the DNA TGTGCCAGCAGCCTGGTCGGCGGAAGGGGGGGCTACACCTTC.

This clone has a handful of counts. The genes are TRBV19 and TRBJ1-5; D possibly corresponds to TRBD1 (6 bases). The CDR3 covers 12 residues. Trimming took off 5 bases at V and 6 bases at J, with 8 bases between the two ends. The germline CDR1 and CDR2 sequences are LNHDA and SQIVND (reference sequence). The CDR3 DNA follows: TGTGCCAGTAGTCAGGGGAGTCAGCCCCAGCATTTT. It codes for CASSQGSQPQHF.

The CDR3 loop is CASSPIARQSSYEQYF. CDR3 nucleotide sequence: TGTGCCAGCAGCCCGATCGCGCGACAGAGCTCCTACGAGCAGTACTTC. J is TRBJ2-7 and V is TRBV11-2, with a tentative D call TRBD1 (5 bases). This CDR3 comprises 16 residues. In germline, CDR1 is SGHAT, CDR2 FQNNGV. Trimming stripped 5 bases from V and 0 bases from J, with 17 bases between. Variable domain in full (rest from reference TRBV11-2 and TRBJ2-7): EAGVAQSPRYKIIEKRQSVAFWCNPISGHATLYWYQQILGQGPKLLIQFQNNGVVDDSQLPKDRFSAERLKGVDSTLKIQPAKLEDSAVYLCASSPIARQSSYEQYFGPGTRLTVT.

Notes on this clone: Other DNA sequences from this sample encode an identical CDR3 as well. This chain uses TRBV6-6 with TRBJ2-5; no firm D call. The V end lost 0 bases, the J end lost 0 bases, and 5 bases lay between the germline ends. CDR1 MNHNY and CDR2 SVGAGI come from the germline V gene (reference sequence). The CDR3 covers 14 residues. CDR3 nucleotides: TGTGCCAGCAGTTACTCAGAGTACCAAGAGACCCAGTACTTC. Translating it yields CASSYSEYQETQYF.

The chain has TRBV4-1 and TRBJ2-3; D perhaps matches TRBD2 (5 bases). Trimming shortened V by 0 bases and J by 1 base, and 11 bases separated the two germline ends. Germline CDR1 MGHRA, CDR2 YSYEKL. This CDR3 has 16 residues. CDR3 nucleotides: TGCGCCAGCAGCCAAGATCGAGGGCCTCGCACAGATACGCAGTATTTT. This translates into CASSQDRGPRTDTQYF.

V gene TRBV11-2 combines with J gene TRBJ2-7; 10 bases are shared with TRBD2. This CDR3 contains 17 residues. The J segment lost 5 bases and the V segment lost 1 base, leaving 11 bases of the junction unmatched. Germline V gene data show CDR1 as SGHAT and CDR2 as FQNNGV. CDR3: CASSLGSPAGGLDEQYF. CDR3 nucleotides: TGTGCCAGCAGCTTAGGCAGTCCAGCGGGAGGGTTGGACGAGCAGTACTTC.

The chain couples TRBV11-2 to TRBJ2-3, with TRBD2 as a possible D gene (6 bases). V lost 2 bases to trimming and J lost 3 bases, with 9 bases between them. The germline V gene encodes CDR1 SGHAT and CDR2 FQNNGV. The CDR3 runs to 14 residues. The CDR3 is CASSLLGLTDTQYF. CDR3 bases: TGTGCCAGCAGCTTATTGGGACTGACAGATACGCAGTATTTT.